This T cell receptor beta chain comes out of a study of shared clonotypes between healthy human individuals. Study-level background: Every donor yielded three CD4 naive, three CD4 memory, two CD8 naive and one CD8 memory plate.

Trimming stripped 4 bases from V and 3 bases from J, with 10 bases between. This CDR3 comprises 14 residues. Germline CDR1 reads SGHAT; CDR2 reads FQNNGV. Sorted subsets were amplified in replicate PCRs using around 200 ng DNA, 32,000 or so T cell genomes. Generated by immunoSEQ multiplex PCR, the TCRdb table keeps only in-frame clones and is missing some. The data hold some 2,400,000 clones, with more than 90% observed a single time. This sequence originates from a man aged 18 to 30 in good health. The chain is built from TRBV11-2 and TRBJ1-5; tentative D call: TRBD1 (6 bases). The material sequenced was naive CD4+ T cells sorted from blood. Subset meaning: CD45RA+ positively selected. The CDR3 DNA reads TGTGCCAGCAGCTCAGGACAGAACAATCAGCCCCAGCATTTT. It is translated as CASSSGQNNQPQHF.